The following is a TCR beta chain sequence with its context. Its antigen remains unidentified. The sample is drawn from a study of OX40 agonist ivuxolimab in advanced cancers. Study-wide background: The study gave patients intravenous ivuxolimab at 0.01 to 10 mg/kg every 2 weeks. Whole-study results and caveats: On average, CD8+ T cells had more expanded clones than CD4+.

Profiled with immunoSEQ multiplex PCR; TCRdb holds only in-frame clones, not every one. In the table there are 30,000 to 45,000 clones, around 86% of which are singletons. CDR1 is MDHEN, CDR2 SYDVKM, per germline. The CDR3 extends over 13 amino acids. V was trimmed by 4 bases and J by 4 bases, leaving 11 bases between them. The sequences come from CD4+ or CD8+ T cells sorted from blood, collected in a trial of the OX40 agonist ivuxolimab. The receptor was isolated from an adult with an advanced solid tumor such as melanoma, head and neck, liver or kidney cancer. The chain carries TRBV28 and TRBJ2-7, with D hard to call. In DNA form, the CDR3 reads TGTGCCAGCAGTTCCTTGTTGGGGTACGAGCAGTACTTC. This translates into CASSSLLGYEQYF.